What follows are 4 T cell receptor beta chains derived from one specimen sequenced in a study of T-cell reconstitution after alpha-beta-depleted transplantation in children. A TCRbeta library incorporating unique molecular identifiers was prepared. TCRdb called the PCR reads again in MiXCR, with one record for every CDR3 protein. The sample shows approximately 510,000 distinct CDR3 sequences, roughly 18% of them seen only once. The starting material was PBMCs from the stem cell graft donor, obtained from the stem cell graft. These receptors came from a human donor who donated a stem cell graft to a child with acute lymphoblastic leukemia.

The chain carries TRBV7-8 and TRBJ2-2; TRBD1 aligns across 11 bases. The CDR3 is 20 amino acids. From germline, CDR1 is SGHVS and CDR2 FQNEAQ. V shed 5 bases, J shed 2 bases, and the junction held 16 bases outside the gene matches. CDR3: CASSRPGQGVLLKNTGELFF. The CDR3 nucleotides read TGTGCCAGCAGCAGACCGGGACAGGGGGTACTCCTAAAAAACACCGGGGAGCTGTTTTTT. The full variable domain, with the rest looked up from reference TRBV7-8 and TRBJ2-2, is GAGVSQSPRYKVAKRGQDVALRCDPISGHVSLFWYQQALGQGPEFLTYFQNEAQLDKSGLPSDRFFAERPEGSVSTLKIQRTQQEDSAVYLCASSRPGQGVLLKNTGELFFGEGSRLTVL.

The V gene is TRBV12-3 or TRBV12-4, the J gene TRBJ1-5; 8 bases are shared with TRBD1. The CDR3 runs 15 residues. Unmatched junction bases numbered 4, after V lost 1 base and J lost 5 bases. The CDR3 DNA is TGTGCCAGCAGTTTAGGAGGACAGGGTGATCAGCCCCAGCATTTT. Residues: CASSLGGQGDQPQHF.

The rearrangement joins TRBV12-5 to TRBJ1-1; 10 bases agree with TRBD1. The CDR3 runs 19 residues. Trimming took 0 bases from V and 3 from J; bases not matched to a gene: 13. Germline assignment: CDR1 LGHNT and CDR2 FRNRAP. As DNA, the CDR3 is TGTGCTAGTGGTTTGGTACTTCCTAGGGACAGGGGTTGGCACACTGAAGCTTTCTTT. This codes for CASGLVLPRDRGWHTEAFF.

This clonotype was found a few times. V gene TRBV4-1 combines with J gene TRBJ1-1; D call uncertain. Between the trimmed V and J ends, which lost 3 bases and 0 bases, there was a span of 11 bases. CDR3 length: 15 residues. CDR1 is MGHRA and CDR2 is YSYEKL in the germline V gene. Here the CDR3 DNA reads TGCGCCAGCAGCCAGCCGTCATTAATGAACACTGAAGCTTTCTTT. Amino acid sequence: CASSQPSLMNTEAFF.